This entry describes one T cell receptor beta chain. The antigen remains undetermined. This sample is part of a study of shared clonotypes between healthy human individuals. Study results and caveats: All-four-donor shared clonotypes had higher generation probabilities than non-shared clonotypes did.

Genomic DNA from each subset was divided evenly over several immunoSEQ plates. Sequenced by immunoSEQ multiplex PCR; TCRdb stores in-frame clones only, minus some. The sample records 230,000 or so clones, 50% to 80% being singletons. From germline, CDR1 is SGHKS and CDR2 YYEKEE (reference sequence). V lost 0 bases to trimming and J lost 3 bases; unmatched junction nucleotides: 4. This CDR3 contains 15 residues. Both subsets, CD45RA+ naive and CD45RA-negative memory, were split from the CD4+ cells. V gene TRBV5-5 combines with J gene TRBJ1-2; 8 nucleotides match TRBD1. Sequenced sample: memory CD4+ T cells sorted from blood. The subset was: CD45RA-negative fraction. This TCR came from a man aged 30 to 45 in good health. The CDR3 nucleotides read TGTGCCAGCAGCTTGGCGCCAGGGGGCGACTATGGCTACACCTTC. It encodes CASSLAPGGDYGYTF.